A single sample gave rise to the 11 T cell receptor beta chains below, sequenced in a study of human T cells and chemical hapten exposure. TCRdb fed the RACE reads into MiXCR, producing one record per CDR3 protein. In the table there are 300,000 to 450,000 distinct CDR3 sequences, 4.5% to 6% of which are singletons. The time point: pre-sensitization, week 0. The treatment denotes: therapeutic diphenylcyclopropenone sensitization with weekly scalp DPC. This specimen was whole blood, taken in connection with sensitization to the hapten diphenylcyclopropenone (DPC). The receptors derive from a woman in her fifties or sixties with alopecia areata. Some clones in this sample may be carry-over from other donors' samples.

In its sample, this clonotype was seen a few times. One base away lies a much larger clone, so this may be a sequencing read error. This chain joins TRBV5-6 and TRBJ2-5, with no clear D. This CDR3 spans 13 amino acids. CDR1 and CDR2 (germline): SGHDT, YYEEEE. With 0 bases removed from V and 2 bases from J, the gap between germline ends came to 5 bases. The DNA of the CDR3 is TGTGCCAGCAGCTTGGTTCAGCAAGAGACCCAGTACTTC. The encoded protein is CASSLVQQETQYF.

This clonotype was found a few times. The CDR3: CASRAARRQVGNDEQFF. The CDR3 nucleotides are TGTGCCAGCAGAGCGGCTAGGAGACAGGTCGGCAACGATGAGCAGTTCTTC. The chain joins TRBV6-5 to TRBJ2-1; possibly TRBD1 for D (6 bases). The length of the CDR3 is 17 residues. The germline V and J ends were trimmed by 6 bases and 8 bases, with 26 bases remaining between them. Germline V lookup: CDR1 MNHEY, CDR2 SVGAGI.

As concerns this clonotype: This may stem from a read error, because a much larger clone lies one nucleotide away. V usage is TRBV6-5 and J usage is TRBJ2-1, with D perhaps matching TRBD1 (6 bases). From germline, CDR1 is MNHEY and CDR2 SVGAGI. The CDR3 length is 14 residues. This CDR3 reads CASGYEGQNNEQFF. The CDR3 DNA reads as TGTGCCAGCGGTTACGAAGGACAGAACAATGAGCAGTTCTTC.

The V and J genes are TRBV2 and TRBJ2-3; D might be TRBD1 (5 bases). Trimming removed 2 bases from V and 3 bases from J, with 9 bases in between. CDR1 is SNHLY, CDR2 FYNNEI, per germline. The CDR3 has 14 amino acids. This CDR3 is CASSEKQGTDTQYF. CDR3 coding DNA: TGTGCCAGCAGTGAAAAGCAGGGAACAGATACGCAGTATTTT.

This clonotype came up many times. The CDR3 DNA sequence: TGTGCCAGCAGTCAGGGTTTGGCCACTGAAGCTTTCTTT. This gives the protein CASSQGLATEAFF. This chain uses TRBV7-2 with TRBJ1-1, with D possibly being TRBD1 (5 bases). Germline-derived CDR1 and CDR2 are SGHTA and FQGNSA. The CDR3 loop spans 13 amino acids. V was pared by 6 bases and J by 4 bases, with 12 bases between.

This clonotype has just a few counts. V usage is TRBV20-1 and J usage is TRBJ2-2; the D is unclear. In germline, CDR1 is DFQATT, CDR2 SNEGSKA (reference sequence). CDR3 length: 12 residues. The V end lost 3 bases, the J end lost 5 bases, and 7 bases lay between the germline ends. The CDR3 nucleotides read TGCAGTGCTAGCCCGCCTACCGGGGAGCTGTTTTTT. This codes for CSASPPTGELFF.

The chain's CDR3 is CASSQENGGRPPLPLWEQYF. The CDR3 coding sequence is TGTGCCAGCAGCCAAGAAAACGGCGGGAGGCCCCCTCTACCCCTCTGGGAGCAGTACTTC. The chain joins TRBV14 to TRBJ2-7; 8 bases align to TRBD2. The CDR3 sequence is 20 residues long. Germline V gives CDR1 SGHDN, CDR2 FVKESK. V lost 0 bases, J lost 7 bases, and 23 bases stayed unmatched.

This clonotype occurred many times. The rearrangement uses TRBV7-9 and TRBJ2-3; D is possibly TRBD1 (5 bases). V was trimmed by 1 base and J by 6 bases, leaving 14 bases between them. The CDR3 has 15 residues. Germline V gives CDR1 SEHNR, CDR2 FQNEAQ (reference sequence). CDR3 region: CASSLVRGPADTQYF. CDR3 bases: TGTGCCAGCAGCTTAGTTAGGGGCCCCGCCGATACGCAGTATTTT.

On this clonotype: Just one base apart from a much larger clone, this may be a read error. V usage is TRBV2 and J usage is TRBJ2-7; 9 bases fit TRBD1. The V gene's germline CDR1 is SNHLY and CDR2 FYNNEI. Germline trimming cut 3 bases from V and 3 bases from J; bases unmatched to any gene: 6. This CDR3 has 15 amino acids. The CDR3 here is CASSEQGQGYYEQYF. For the CDR3, the DNA is TGTGCCAGCAGTGAGCAGGGACAGGGATACTACGAGCAGTACTTC. The full variable domain, its missing parts supplied by reference TRBV2 and TRBJ2-7, is EPEVTQTPSHQVTQMGQEVILRCVPISNHLYFYWYRQILGQKVEFLVSFYNNEISEKSEIFDDQFSVERPDGSNFTLKIRSTKLEDSAMYFCASSEQGQGYYEQYFGPGTRLTVT.

This clonotype was recorded many times. This chain joins TRBV27 and TRBJ1-4; a weak D match, TRBD1 (5 bases). The CDR3 totals 15 residues. CDR1 and CDR2 (germline): MNHEY, SMNVEV (reference sequence). The ends were cut back, 6 bases at V and 0 bases at J, with 11 bases in the middle. CDR3: CASSLQVATNEKLFF. Written as DNA, the CDR3 is TGTGCCAGCAGCCTACAGGTTGCAACTAATGAAAAACTGTTTTTT.

The gene calls are TRBV7-2 and TRBJ1-5; 9 bases line up with TRBD1. The CDR3 length is 15 residues. Germline CDR1 is SGHTA and CDR2 is FQGNSA. The J segment lost 2 bases and the V segment lost 5 bases, leaving 4 bases of the junction unmatched. The CDR3 DNA reads as TGTGCCAGCAGCACGGGACAGGGAGGCAATCAGCCCCAGCATTTT. This gives the protein CASSTGQGGNQPQHF.